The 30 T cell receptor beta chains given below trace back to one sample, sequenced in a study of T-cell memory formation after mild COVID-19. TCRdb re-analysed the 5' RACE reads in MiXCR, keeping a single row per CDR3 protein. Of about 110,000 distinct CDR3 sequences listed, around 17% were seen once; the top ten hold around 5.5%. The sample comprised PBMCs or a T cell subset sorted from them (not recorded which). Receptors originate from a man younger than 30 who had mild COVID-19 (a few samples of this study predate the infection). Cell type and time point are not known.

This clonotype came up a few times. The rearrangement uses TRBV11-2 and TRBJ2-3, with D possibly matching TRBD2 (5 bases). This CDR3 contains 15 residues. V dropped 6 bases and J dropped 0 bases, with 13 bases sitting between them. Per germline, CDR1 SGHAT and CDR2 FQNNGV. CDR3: CASSKDRGSTDTQYF. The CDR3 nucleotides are TGTGCCAGCAGTAAAGACCGGGGAAGCACAGATACGCAGTATTTT.

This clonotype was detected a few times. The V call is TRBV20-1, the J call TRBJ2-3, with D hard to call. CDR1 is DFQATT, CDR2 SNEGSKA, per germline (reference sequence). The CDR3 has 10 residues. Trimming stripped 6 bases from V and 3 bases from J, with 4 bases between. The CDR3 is CSATTDTQYF. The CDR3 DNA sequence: TGCAGTGCAACTACAGATACGCAGTATTTT.

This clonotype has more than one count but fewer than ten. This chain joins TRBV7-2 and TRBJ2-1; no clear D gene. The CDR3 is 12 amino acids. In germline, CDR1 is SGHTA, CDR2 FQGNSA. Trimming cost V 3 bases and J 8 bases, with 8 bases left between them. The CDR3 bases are TGTGCCAGCAGCTTGATGACCGATGAGCAGTTCTTC. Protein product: CASSLMTDEQFF.

For the CDR3, the DNA is TGCGCCAGCAGCTTGGACAGGCCACACGGTACGCAGTATTTT. It specifies CASSLDRPHGTQYF. The rearrangement uses TRBV5-1 and TRBJ2-3; TRBD1 might be the D (5 bases). CDR3 length equals 14 residues. Looked up from germline, CDR1 is SGHRS and CDR2 is YFSETQ. Deletions cut 0 bases from V and 8 bases from J, with 13 bases between. Combining the CDR3 with reference TRBV5-1 and TRBJ2-3 gives the whole variable domain KAGVTQTPRYLIKTRGQQVTLSCSPISGHRSVSWYQQTPGQGLQFLFEYFSETQRNKGNFPGRFSGRQFSNSRSEMNVSTLELGDSALYLCASSLDRPHGTQYFGPGTRLTVL.

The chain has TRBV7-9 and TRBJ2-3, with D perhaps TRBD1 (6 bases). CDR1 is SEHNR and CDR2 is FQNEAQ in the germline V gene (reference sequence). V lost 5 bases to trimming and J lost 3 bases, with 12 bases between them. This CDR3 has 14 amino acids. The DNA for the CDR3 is TGTGCCAGCAGCGTAGGACAGCCGACAGATACGCAGTATTTT. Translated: CASSVGQPTDTQYF.

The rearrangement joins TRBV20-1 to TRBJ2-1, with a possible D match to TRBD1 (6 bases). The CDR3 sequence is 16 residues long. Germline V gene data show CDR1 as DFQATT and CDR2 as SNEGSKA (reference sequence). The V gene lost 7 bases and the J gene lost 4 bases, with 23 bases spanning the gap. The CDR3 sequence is CSVGQGSLLPYNEQFF. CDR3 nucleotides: TGCAGTGTCGGGCAGGGGTCCCTTCTCCCATACAATGAGCAGTTCTTC.

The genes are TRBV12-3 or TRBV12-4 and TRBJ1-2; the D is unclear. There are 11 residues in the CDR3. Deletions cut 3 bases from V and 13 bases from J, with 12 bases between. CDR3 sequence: CASSFGWTGTF. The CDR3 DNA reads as TGTGCCAGCAGTTTTGGATGGACGGGCACCTTC.

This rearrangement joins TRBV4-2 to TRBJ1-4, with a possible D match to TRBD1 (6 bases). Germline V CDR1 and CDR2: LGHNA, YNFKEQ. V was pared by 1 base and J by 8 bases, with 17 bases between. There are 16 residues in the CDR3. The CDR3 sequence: CASSQVPEQGREKLFF. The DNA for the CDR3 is TGTGCCAGCAGCCAAGTCCCTGAGCAGGGGAGGGAAAAACTGTTTTTT.

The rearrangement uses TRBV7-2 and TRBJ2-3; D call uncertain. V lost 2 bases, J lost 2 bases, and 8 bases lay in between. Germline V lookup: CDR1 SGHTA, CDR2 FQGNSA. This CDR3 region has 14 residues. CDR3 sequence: CASSLFTVTDTQYF. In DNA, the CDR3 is TGTGCCAGCAGCTTATTTACGGTCACAGATACGCAGTATTTT.

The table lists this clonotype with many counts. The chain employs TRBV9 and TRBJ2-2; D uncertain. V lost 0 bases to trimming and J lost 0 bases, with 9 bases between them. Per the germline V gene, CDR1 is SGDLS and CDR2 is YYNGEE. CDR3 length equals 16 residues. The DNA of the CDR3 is TGTGCCAGCAGCGTAGAGGGTCCACCGAACACCGGGGAGCTGTTTTTT. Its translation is CASSVEGPPNTGELFF.

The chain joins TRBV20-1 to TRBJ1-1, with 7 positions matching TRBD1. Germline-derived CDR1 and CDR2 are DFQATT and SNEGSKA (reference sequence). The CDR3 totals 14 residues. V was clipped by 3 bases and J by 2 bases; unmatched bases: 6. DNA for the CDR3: TGCAGTGCTAGGCCAGGGGGGATCAACACTGAAGCTTTCTTT. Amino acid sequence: CSARPGGINTEAFF.

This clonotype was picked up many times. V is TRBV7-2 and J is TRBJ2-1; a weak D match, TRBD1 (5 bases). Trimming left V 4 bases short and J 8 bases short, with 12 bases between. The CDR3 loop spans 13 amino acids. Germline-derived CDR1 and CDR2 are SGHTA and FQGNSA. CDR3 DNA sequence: TGTGCCAGCAGCTCAGCAGGGCACCATGAGCAGTTCTTC. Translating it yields CASSSAGHHEQFF.

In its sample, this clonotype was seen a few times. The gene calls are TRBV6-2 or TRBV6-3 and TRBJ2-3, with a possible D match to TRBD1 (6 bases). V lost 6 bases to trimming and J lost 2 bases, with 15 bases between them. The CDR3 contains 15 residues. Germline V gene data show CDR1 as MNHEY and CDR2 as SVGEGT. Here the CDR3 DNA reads TGTGCCAGCAGGGACCAAGGGGGTTCCACAGATACGCAGTATTTT. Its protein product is CASRDQGGSTDTQYF.

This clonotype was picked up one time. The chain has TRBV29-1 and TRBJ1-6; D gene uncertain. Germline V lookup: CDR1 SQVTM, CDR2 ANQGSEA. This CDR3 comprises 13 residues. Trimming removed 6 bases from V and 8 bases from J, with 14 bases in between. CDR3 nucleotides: TGCAGCGTCTCCGAGACACGGGATTCACCCCTCCACTTT. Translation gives CSVSETRDSPLHF.

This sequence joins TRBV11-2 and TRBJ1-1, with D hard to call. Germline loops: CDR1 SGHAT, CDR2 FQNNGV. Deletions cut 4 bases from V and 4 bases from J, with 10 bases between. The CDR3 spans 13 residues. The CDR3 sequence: CASSYREGTEAFF. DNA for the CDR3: TGTGCCAGCAGCTATAGGGAGGGCACTGAAGCTTTCTTT.

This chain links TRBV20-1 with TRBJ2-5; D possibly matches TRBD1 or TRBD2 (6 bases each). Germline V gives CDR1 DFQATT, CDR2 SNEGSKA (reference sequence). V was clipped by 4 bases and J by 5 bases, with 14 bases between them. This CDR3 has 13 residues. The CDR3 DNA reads TGCAGTGCTATCTGGGGGGCCGGGGAGACCCAGTACTTC. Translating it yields CSAIWGAGETQYF.

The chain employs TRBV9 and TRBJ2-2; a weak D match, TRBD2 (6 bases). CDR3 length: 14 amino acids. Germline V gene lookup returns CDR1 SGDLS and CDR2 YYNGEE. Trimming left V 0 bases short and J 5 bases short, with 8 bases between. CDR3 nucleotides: TGTGCCAGCAGCGTAGCGGGGGTTACCGGGGAGCTGTTTTTT. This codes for CASSVAGVTGELFF.

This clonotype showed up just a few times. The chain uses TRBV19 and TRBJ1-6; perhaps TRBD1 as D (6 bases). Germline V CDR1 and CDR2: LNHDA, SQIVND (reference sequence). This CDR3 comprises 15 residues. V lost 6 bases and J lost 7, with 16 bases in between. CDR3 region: CASRMTGATNSPLHF. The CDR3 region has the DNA TGTGCCAGTAGGATGACAGGAGCGACGAATTCACCCCTCCACTTT.

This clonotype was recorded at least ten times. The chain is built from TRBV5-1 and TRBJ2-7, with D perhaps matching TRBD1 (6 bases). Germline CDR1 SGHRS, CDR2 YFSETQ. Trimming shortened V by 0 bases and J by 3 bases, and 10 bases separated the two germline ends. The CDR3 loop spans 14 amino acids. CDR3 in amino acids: CASSLATGHYEQYV. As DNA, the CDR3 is TGCGCCAGCAGCTTGGCCACAGGGCACTACGAGCAGTACGTC.

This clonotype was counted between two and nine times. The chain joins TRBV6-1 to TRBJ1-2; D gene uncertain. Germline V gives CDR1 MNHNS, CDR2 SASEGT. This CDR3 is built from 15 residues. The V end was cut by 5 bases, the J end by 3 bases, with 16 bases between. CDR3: CASSPREDRYYGYTF. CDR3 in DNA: TGTGCCAGCAGTCCCCGCGAGGACCGATACTATGGCTACACCTTC.

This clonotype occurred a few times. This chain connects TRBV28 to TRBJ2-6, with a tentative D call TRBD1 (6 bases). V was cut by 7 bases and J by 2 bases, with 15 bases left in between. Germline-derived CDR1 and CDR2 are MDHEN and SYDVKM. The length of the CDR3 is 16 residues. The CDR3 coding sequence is TGTGCCAGCACCCTAATGGCAGGGGCTGGGGCCAACGTCCTGACTTTC. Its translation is CASTLMAGAGANVLTF.

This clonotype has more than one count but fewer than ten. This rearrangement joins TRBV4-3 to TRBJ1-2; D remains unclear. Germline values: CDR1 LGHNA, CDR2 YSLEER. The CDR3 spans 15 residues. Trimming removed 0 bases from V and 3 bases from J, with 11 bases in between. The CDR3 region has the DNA TGCGCCAGCAGCCAAGATCAGGAAGCCTACTATGGCTACACCTTC. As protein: CASSQDQEAYYGYTF.

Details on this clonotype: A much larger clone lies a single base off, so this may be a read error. The CDR3, as DNA: TGTGCCAGCATCGACGCACCGGTGAACACCGGGGAGCTGTTTTTT. As protein: CASIDAPVNTGELFF. The rearrangement links TRBV7-6 to TRBJ2-2, with unresolved D. Trimming removed 7 bases from V and 1 base from J, with 13 bases in between. There are 15 residues in the CDR3. Germline V CDR1 and CDR2: SGHVS, FNYEAQ.

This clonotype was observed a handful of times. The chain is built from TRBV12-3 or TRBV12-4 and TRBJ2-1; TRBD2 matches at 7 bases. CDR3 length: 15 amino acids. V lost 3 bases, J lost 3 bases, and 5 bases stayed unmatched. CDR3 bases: TGTGCCAGCAGTTTGCGGGAGACGAGCTACAATGAGCAGTTCTTC. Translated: CASSLRETSYNEQFF.

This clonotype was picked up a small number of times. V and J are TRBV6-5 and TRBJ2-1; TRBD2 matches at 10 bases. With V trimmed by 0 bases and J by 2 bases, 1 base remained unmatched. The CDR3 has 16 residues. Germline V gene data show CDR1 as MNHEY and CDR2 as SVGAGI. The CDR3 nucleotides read TGTGCCAGCAGTTACTCGCTAGCGGGGGCCTACAATGAGCAGTTCTTC. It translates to CASSYSLAGAYNEQFF.

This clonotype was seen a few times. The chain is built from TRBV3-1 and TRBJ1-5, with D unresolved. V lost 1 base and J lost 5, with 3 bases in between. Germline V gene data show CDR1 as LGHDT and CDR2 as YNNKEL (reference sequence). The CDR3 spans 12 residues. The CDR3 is CASSQVDQPQHF. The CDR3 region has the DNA TGTGCCAGCAGCCAAGTTGATCAGCCCCAGCATTTT.

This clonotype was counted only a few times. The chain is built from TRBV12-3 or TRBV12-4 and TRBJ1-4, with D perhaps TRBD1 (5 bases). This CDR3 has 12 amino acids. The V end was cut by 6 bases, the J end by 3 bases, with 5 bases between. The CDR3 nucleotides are TGTGCCAGCAGGGGGCCTAATGAAAAACTGTTTTTT. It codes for CASRGPNEKLFF.

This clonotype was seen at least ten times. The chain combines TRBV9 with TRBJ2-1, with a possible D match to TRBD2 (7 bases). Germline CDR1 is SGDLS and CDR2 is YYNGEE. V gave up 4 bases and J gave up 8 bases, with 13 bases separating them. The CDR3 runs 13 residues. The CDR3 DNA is TGTGCCAGCAGCTCAGAGGGGGGGTATGAGCAGTTCTTC. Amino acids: CASSSEGGYEQFF. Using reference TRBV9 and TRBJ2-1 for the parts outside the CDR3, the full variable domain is DSGVTQTPKHLITATGQRVTLRCSPRSGDLSVYWYQQSLDQGLQFLIQYYNGEERAKGNILERFSAQQFPDLHSELNLSSLELGDSALYFCASSSEGGYEQFFGPGTRLTVL.

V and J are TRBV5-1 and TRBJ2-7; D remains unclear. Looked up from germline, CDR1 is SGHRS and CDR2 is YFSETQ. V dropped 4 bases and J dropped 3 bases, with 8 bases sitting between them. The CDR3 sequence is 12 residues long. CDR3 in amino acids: CASSATFYEQYF. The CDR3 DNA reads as TGCGCCAGCAGCGCCACATTCTACGAGCAGTACTTC.

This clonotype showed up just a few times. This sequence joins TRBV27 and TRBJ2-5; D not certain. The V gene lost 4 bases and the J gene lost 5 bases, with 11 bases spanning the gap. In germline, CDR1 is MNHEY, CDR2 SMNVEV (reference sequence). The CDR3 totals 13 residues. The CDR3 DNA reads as TGTGCCAGCAGTTGGAACCGCCGGGAGACCCAGTACTTC. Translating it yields CASSWNRRETQYF.